This TCR beta chain derives from a study of PD-1 blockade in classical Hodgkin lymphoma. V was clipped by 0 bases and J by 3 bases, with 0 bases between them. CDR1 MNHNS and CDR2 SASEGT come from the germline V gene. This CDR3 region has 11 residues. Worth noting for this clone: The antigen is not known. Different DNA sequences within this sample yield the same CDR3.

The data were produced by immunoSEQ multiplex PCR, yet TCRdb's version contains in-frame clones alone and is incomplete. The profile shows tens of thousands of clones, roughly nine tenths of them singletons. Notes on the study in general: Baseline diversity resembling that of newly diagnosed patients was seen in complete responders. While CD8+ TCR diversity did not rise significantly by C4D1, CD4+ TCR diversity did.

As to time point: cycle 4 day 1 (C4D1), after 5 to 7 weeks of nivolumab. All the patients suffered relapse after autologous stem cell transplantation, and brentuximab vedotin exposure differed. Isolation of CD4+ T cells from thawed PBMCs was performed by magnetic negative selection. The chain links TRBV6-1 to TRBJ2-7; D gene uncertain. The TCR comes from a human donor with classical Hodgkin lymphoma. Sequenced material: CD4+ T cells from blood, taken before the fourth cycle of nivolumab. This chain's CDR3 is CASSEAYEQYF. The CDR3 nucleotides are TGTGCCAGCAGTGAAGCCTACGAGCAGTACTTC.